The 8 T cell receptor beta chains below come from one sample, sequenced in a study of shared clonotypes between healthy human individuals. Here immunoSEQ multiplex PCR was the method, and the copy in TCRdb shows in-frame clones only, minus some. Of roughly 890,000 clones listed, approximately 92% are singletons. Naive-designated CD8 cells lacked CD45RO, were positively enriched for CCR7, and omitted terminally differentiated effector memory CD45RA+ cells. Material: naive CD8+ T cells sorted from blood. The receptor source for this set is a man aged 25-45 years in good health.

To note about this clone: This sample also contains other DNA sequences that code for the same CDR3. V is TRBV29-1 and J is TRBJ1-1; D uncertain. CDR3 size: 11 residues. Between the trimmed V and J ends, which lost 4 bases and 1 base, there was a span of 4 bases. Germline assignment: CDR1 SQVTM and CDR2 ANQGSEA. The DNA for the CDR3 is TGCAGCGTTGTAGGGAACACTGAAGCTTTCTTT. Translation: CSVVGNTEAFF.

The J gene is TRBJ1-5, the V gene TRBV28, with a weak D call TRBD1 (5 bases). Germline V gene sequence: CDR1 MDHEN, CDR2 SYDVKM. The V end lost 8 bases, the J end lost 4 bases, and 21 bases lay between the germline ends. There are 16 residues in the CDR3. The CDR3 DNA sequence: TGTGCCAGCGGGTCCACAGGATCCCCCGGTAATCAGCCCCAGCATTTT. Translated: CASGSTGSPGNQPQHF.

This clone showed up many times. The gene calls are TRBV19 and TRBJ1-1; no clear D. The germline CDR1 and CDR2 sequences are LNHDA and SQIVND (reference sequence). The length of the CDR3 is 14 residues. Between the trimmed V and J ends, which lost 3 bases and 3 bases, there was a span of 11 bases. CDR3 nucleotides: TGTGCCAGTAGTATCGGTGGCGGGGACACTGAAGCTTTCTTT. It specifies CASSIGGGDTEAFF.

This clone was counted once. The chain combines TRBV7-9 with TRBJ2-1; TRBD1 matches at 10 bases. CDR1 is SEHNR and CDR2 is FQNEAQ in the germline V gene (reference sequence). The CDR3 totals 16 residues. Trimming took 5 bases from V and 7 from J; bases not matched to a gene: 11. CDR3 region: CASSRDRGQFSNEQFF. The CDR3 DNA sequence: TGTGCCAGCAGCAGAGACAGGGGGCAGTTTTCGAATGAGCAGTTCTTC.

The gene calls are TRBV7-9 and TRBJ2-2, with 7 bases identical to TRBD2. This CDR3 is 16 amino acids long. The V segment lost 4 bases and the J segment 8 bases; nucleotides outside the gene matches: 13. Germline V gene lookup returns CDR1 SEHNR and CDR2 FQNEAQ (reference sequence). The CDR3 protein is CASSSIRGAGPGELFF. In DNA form, the CDR3 reads TGTGCCAGCAGCTCAATAAGGGGAGCGGGACCTGGGGAGCTGTTTTTT. Full variable domain (outside the CDR3, taken from reference TRBV7-9 and TRBJ2-2): DTGVSQNPRHKITKRGQNVTFRCDPISEHNRLYWYRQTLGQGPEFLTYFQNEAQLEKSRLLSDRFSAERPKGSFSTLEIQRTEQGDSAMYLCASSSIRGAGPGELFFGEGSRLTVL.

The CDR3 DNA is TGTGCCAGCAGTTTAGCCGTTACCTACGAGCAGTACTTC. It specifies CASSLAVTYEQYF. The chain employs TRBV28 and TRBJ2-7; D unresolved. CDR3 length equals 13 residues. Trimming cost V 2 bases and J 2 bases, with 7 bases left between them. In germline, CDR1 is MDHEN, CDR2 SYDVKM.

This chain joins TRBV27 and TRBJ2-7; perhaps TRBD1 as D (6 bases). There are 14 residues in the CDR3. The germline gives CDR1 MNHEY, CDR2 SMNVEV (reference sequence). Trimming took 4 bases from V and 0 from J, leaving 10 bases between them. In DNA form, the CDR3 reads TGTGCCAGCAGTTCAACAGGGAGCTCCTACGAGCAGTACTTC. Protein sequence: CASSSTGSSYEQYF.

This chain connects TRBV5-1 to TRBJ1-1; D gene unclear. CDR1 and CDR2 (germline): SGHRS, YFSETQ. V gave up 0 bases and J gave up 2 bases, with 8 bases separating them. The CDR3 extends over 14 amino acids. The CDR3 spells CASSLGVGNTEAFF. The CDR3 region has the DNA TGCGCCAGCAGCTTGGGGGTAGGTAACACTGAAGCTTTCTTT.